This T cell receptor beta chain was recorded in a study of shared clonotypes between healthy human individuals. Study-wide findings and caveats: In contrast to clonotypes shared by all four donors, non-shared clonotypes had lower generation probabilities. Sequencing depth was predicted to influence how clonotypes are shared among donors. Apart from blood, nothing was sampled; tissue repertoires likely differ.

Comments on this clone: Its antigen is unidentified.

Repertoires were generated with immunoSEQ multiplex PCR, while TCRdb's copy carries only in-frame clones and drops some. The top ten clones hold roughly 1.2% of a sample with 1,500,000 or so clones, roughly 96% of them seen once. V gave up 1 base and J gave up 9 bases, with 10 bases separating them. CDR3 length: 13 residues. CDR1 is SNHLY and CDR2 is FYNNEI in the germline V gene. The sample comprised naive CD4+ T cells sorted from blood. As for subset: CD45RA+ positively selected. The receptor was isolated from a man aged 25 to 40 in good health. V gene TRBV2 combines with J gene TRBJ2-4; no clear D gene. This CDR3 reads CASSEGIRAIQYF. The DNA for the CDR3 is TGTGCCAGCAGTGAAGGAATAAGGGCCATTCAGTACTTC. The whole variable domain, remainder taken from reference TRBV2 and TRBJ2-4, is EPEVTQTPSHQVTQMGQEVILRCVPISNHLYFYWYRQILGQKVEFLVSFYNNEISEKSEIFDDQFSVERPDGSNFTLKIRSTKLEDSAMYFCASSEGIRAIQYFGAGTRLSVL.